This TCR beta chain was recorded in a study of blood T cell repertoires in COVID-19 (dated by TCRdb to 2018 to 2020). As for the study more broadly: Samples covering the acute and convalescent phases of COVID-19 were provided by collaborators in the United States, Italy and Spain. The prospective study material was composed of cDNA or gDNA derived from T cells, B-cell-depleted T cells, or PBMCs. The dataset comprised deeply sampled blood TCRbeta repertoires from subjects exposed to, actively infected with, or recovered from COVID-19. The repertoires were made available in a free public database intended to serve as a resource for research on the immune response to SARS-CoV-2. Samples came from the ongoing ImmuneRACE study (first 160 participants) plus 1,254 subjects from 6 global collaborators. A de-identified subject ID, COVID-19 status, age in years and sex were almost always included in the sample metadata. HLA class I and class II types, where available, came from metadata supplied by the sample provider rather than from assay-based typing.

About this clone itself: Its antigen remains undetermined. Qualities for individual bases were not recorded, and no much larger clone is one base off.

CDR1 and CDR2 are drawn from the germline V gene: ENHRY, SYGVKD. V gives up 4 bases and J gives up 0 bases, and the segment between their germline ends measures 7 bases. The CDR3 runs 13 amino acids, cysteine and phenylalanine included. Just the 39-base CDR3 DNA is kept, in frame starting at base 1. Each collaborating institution followed its own protocols to collect whole blood in K2EDTA tubes. Collaborator samples were shipped for TCRbeta analysis as frozen whole blood, isolated PBMCs, or DNA extracted from either sample type. What the study reported, not specific to this receptor: Clinical and demographic metadata were provided uncurated, with the amount varying by source and participant.

TCRbeta CDR3 regions were amplified from genomic DNA using the immunoSEQ Assay, a bias-controlled multiplex PCR. The study's processing was this. Within the assay, amplification of reference gene primers was used to estimate how many nucleated cells each sample contained. To quantify the absolute abundance of each unique TCRbeta CDR3 rearrangement, sequence reads were collapsed and filtered. For each sample, productive Simpson clonality was calculated as the square root of Simpson's diversity index over productive rearrangements. In TCRdb, the immuneACCESS table is reduced to in-frame sequences with V and J assigned. These tables do not hold every clone; where another copy was compared, an unresolved V gene accounts for under half, and the others remain unexplained. V and J calls and clone size follow that table, whereas D and trimming were derived from the DNA. The sample includes 190,000 or so clones, with roughly 89% observed a single time. The top ten clones comprise 0.62% of the sample.

This receptor was taken from a man in his forties or fifties with acute or convalescent COVID-19. The sequencing sample was made of peripheral blood. The chain employs TRBV10-3 and TRBJ2-7; no D gene can be assigned with confidence. The CDR3 protein sequence reads: CAISGADSYEQYF. The DNA sequence reads TGTGCCATCAGTGGGGCTGACTCCTACGAGCAGTACTTC.